This record looks at one T cell receptor beta chain sequence and its context. The junction departs from the called germline gene at one end, perhaps through a read error. The data were obtained in a study of blood T cell repertoires in COVID-19. Study-wide context: Samples representing acute and convalescent COVID-19 were sourced from the United States, Italy and Spain.

Authors' analysis steps: Reference gene primers were amplified, and this amplification served to estimate nucleated cell counts. The method was immunoSEQ multiplex PCR; TCRdb's version includes in-frame clones alone and lacks a portion of them. That table is the source of V, J and clone size, and D and trimming were worked out from the DNA. The sample lists 80,000 to 100,000 clones, 65% to 90% occurring once. From germline, CDR1 is KGHSH and CDR2 LQKENI. The CDR3 is 13 amino acids. The chain has TRBV18 and TRBJ1-2, with 10 positions matching TRBD1. This TCR was recovered from a man aged 65 to 85 with active or convalescent COVID-19. The sample comprised peripheral blood. The CDR3 DNA reads as TGTGCCAGCTCACCCGCGACAGGGGGCCCCTGCCCCTTC. It is translated as CASSPATGGPCPF.